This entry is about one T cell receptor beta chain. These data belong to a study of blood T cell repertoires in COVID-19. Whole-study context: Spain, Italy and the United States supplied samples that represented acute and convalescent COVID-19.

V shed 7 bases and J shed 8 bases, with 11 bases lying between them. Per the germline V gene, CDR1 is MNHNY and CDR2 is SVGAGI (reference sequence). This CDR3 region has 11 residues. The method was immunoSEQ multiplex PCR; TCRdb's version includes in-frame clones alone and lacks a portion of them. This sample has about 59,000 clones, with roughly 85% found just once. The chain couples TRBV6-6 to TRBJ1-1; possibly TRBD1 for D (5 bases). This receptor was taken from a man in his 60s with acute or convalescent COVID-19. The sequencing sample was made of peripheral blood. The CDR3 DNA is TGTGCCAGCACCAACGGGGGGGAAGCTTTCTTT. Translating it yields CASTNGGEAFF.